The source of this TCR beta chain is a study of identical twins. The CDR3 spans 15 residues. J gave up 5 bases and V 6 bases, and 9 bases lay outside the gene matches. Germline loops: CDR1 SGHVS, CDR2 FQNEAQ. Study findings and constraints: While abundant cord blood beta clonotypes carried fewer insertions, memory repertoires showed no such pattern. Twin pairs' shared out-of-frame alpha sequences were enriched in low generation probability.

There are many counts of this clonotype. Antigen specificity is unknown. The donor group consisted entirely of healthy Caucasians. TCRdb passed the 5' RACE reads through MiXCR, listing each CDR3 protein once. In the table there are nearly 250,000 distinct CDR3 sequences, 7% of which are singletons. The data were also submitted as part of a second study, on yellow fever vaccine responses in identical twins.

Sequences were obtained from memory (CD45RO+) T cells sorted from blood. This TCR derives from a young woman in good health. This rearrangement joins TRBV7-8 to TRBJ1-4; TRBD1 matches at 7 bases. CDR3 in amino acids: CASRHTGQQNEKLFF. The CDR3 DNA sequence: TGTGCCAGCAGGCACACGGGACAGCAGAATGAAAAACTGTTTTTT.